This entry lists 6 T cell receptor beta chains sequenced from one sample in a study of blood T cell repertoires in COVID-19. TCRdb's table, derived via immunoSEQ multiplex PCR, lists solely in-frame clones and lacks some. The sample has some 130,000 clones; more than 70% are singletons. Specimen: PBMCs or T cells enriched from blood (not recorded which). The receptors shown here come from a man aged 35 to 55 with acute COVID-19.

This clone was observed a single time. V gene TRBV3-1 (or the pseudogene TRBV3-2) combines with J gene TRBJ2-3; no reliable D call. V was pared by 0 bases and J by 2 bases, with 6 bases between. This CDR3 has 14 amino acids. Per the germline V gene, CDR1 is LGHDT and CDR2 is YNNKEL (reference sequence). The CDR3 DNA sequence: TGTGCCAGCAGCCAAGATGCGGCCACAGATACGCAGTATTTT. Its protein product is CASSQDAATDTQYF.

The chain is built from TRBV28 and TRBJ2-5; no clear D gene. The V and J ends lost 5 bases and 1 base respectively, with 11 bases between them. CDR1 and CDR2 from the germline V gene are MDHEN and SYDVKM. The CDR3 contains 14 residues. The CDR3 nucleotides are TGTGCCAGCAGTCATAGCCCGCCCCAAGAGACCCAGTACTTC. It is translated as CASSHSPPQETQYF.

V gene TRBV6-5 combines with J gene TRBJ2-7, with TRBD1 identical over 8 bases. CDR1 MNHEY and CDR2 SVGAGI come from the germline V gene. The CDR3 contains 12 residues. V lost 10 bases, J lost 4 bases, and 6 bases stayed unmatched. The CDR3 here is CAIRTGTYEQYF. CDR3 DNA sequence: TGTGCCATCCGGACAGGGACATACGAGCAGTACTTC.

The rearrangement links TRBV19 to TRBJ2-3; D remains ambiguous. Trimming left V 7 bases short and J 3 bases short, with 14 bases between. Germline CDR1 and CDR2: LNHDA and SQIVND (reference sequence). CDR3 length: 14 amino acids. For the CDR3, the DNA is TGTGCCAGTAATTCCCTGGGCAGGACAGATACGCAGTATTTT. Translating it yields CASNSLGRTDTQYF.

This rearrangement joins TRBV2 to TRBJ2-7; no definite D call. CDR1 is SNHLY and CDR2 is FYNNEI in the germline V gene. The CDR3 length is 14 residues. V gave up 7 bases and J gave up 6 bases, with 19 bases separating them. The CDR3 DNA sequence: TGTGCCAGCACTTACAGTGTTAGGCTTCGCGAGCAGTACTTC. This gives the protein CASTYSVRLREQYF.

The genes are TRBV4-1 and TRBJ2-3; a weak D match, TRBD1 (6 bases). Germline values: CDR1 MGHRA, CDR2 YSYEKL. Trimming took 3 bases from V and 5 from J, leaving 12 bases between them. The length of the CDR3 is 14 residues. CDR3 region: CASSQAGEGDTQYF. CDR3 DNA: TGCGCCAGCAGCCAGGCAGGGGAAGGAGATACGCAGTATTTT.